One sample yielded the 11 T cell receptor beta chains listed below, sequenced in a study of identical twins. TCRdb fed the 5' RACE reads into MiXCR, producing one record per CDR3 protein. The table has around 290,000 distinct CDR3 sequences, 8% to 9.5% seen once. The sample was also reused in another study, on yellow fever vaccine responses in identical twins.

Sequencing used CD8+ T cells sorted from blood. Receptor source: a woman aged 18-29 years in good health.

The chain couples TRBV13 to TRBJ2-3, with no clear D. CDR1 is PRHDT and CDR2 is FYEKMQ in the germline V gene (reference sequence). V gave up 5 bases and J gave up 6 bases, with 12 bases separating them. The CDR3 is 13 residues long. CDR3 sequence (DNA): TGTGCCAGCAGCATACAGAGCCCGGATACGCAGTATTTT. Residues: CASSIQSPDTQYF.

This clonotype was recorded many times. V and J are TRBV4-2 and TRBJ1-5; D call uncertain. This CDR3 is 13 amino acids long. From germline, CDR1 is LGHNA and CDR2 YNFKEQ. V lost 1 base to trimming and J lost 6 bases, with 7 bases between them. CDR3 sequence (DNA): TGTGCCAGCAGCCAAGCGACGAGTCAGCCCCAGCATTTT. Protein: CASSQATSQPQHF.

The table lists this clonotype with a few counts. CDR3 nucleotide sequence: TGCAGTGCCGGGCTTTGGGGGAACACCGGGGAGCTGTTTTTT. Its translation is CSAGLWGNTGELFF. V gene TRBV20-1 combines with J gene TRBJ2-2; D uncertain. The germline CDR1 and CDR2 sequences are DFQATT and SNEGSKA (reference sequence). V lost 6 bases, J lost 1 base, and 12 bases lay in between. This CDR3 spans 14 amino acids.

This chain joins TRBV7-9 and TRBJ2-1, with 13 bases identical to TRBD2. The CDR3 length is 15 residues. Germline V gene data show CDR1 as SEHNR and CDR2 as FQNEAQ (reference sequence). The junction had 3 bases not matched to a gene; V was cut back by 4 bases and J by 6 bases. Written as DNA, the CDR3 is TGTGCCAGCAGCTCGGGACTAGCGGGGTTCAATGAGCAGTTCTTC. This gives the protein CASSSGLAGFNEQFF. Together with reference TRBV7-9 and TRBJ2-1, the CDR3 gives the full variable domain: DTGVSQNPRHKITKRGQNVTFRCDPISEHNRLYWYRQTLGQGPEFLTYFQNEAQLEKSRLLSDRFSAERPKGSFSTLEIQRTEQGDSAMYLCASSSGLAGFNEQFFGPGTRLTVL.

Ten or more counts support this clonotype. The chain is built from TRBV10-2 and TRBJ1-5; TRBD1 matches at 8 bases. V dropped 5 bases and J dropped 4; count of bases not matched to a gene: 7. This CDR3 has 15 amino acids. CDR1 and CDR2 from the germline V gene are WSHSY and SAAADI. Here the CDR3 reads CASSTGTGLNQPQHF. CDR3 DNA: TGCGCCAGCAGTACCGGGACAGGATTAAATCAGCCCCAGCATTTT.

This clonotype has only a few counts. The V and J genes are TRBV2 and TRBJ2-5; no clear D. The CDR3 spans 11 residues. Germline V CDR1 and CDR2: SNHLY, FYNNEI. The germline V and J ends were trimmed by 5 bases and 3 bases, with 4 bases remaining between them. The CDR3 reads CASSTEETQYF. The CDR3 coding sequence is TGTGCCAGCAGTACAGAAGAGACCCAGTACTTC.

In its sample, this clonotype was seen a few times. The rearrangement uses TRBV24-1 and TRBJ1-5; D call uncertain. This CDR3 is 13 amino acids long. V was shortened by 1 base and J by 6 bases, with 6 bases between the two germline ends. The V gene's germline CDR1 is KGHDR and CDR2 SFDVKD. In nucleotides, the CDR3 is TGTGCCACCAGTGATTTCAAGGGTCAGCCCCAGCATTTT. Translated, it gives CATSDFKGQPQHF.

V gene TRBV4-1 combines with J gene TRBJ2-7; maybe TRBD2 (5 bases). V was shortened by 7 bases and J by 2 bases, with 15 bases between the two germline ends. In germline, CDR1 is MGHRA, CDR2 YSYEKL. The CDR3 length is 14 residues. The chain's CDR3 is CASTMALDAYEQYF. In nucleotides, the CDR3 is TGCGCCAGCACGATGGCACTAGACGCCTACGAGCAGTACTTC.

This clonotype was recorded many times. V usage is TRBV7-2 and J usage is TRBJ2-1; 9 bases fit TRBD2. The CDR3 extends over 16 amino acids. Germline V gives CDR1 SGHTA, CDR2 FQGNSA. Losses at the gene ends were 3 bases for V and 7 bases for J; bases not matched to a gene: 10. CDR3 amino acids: CASSFHSGSRGNEQFF. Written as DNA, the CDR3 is TGTGCCAGCAGCTTCCATAGCGGGAGCCGTGGTAATGAGCAGTTCTTC.

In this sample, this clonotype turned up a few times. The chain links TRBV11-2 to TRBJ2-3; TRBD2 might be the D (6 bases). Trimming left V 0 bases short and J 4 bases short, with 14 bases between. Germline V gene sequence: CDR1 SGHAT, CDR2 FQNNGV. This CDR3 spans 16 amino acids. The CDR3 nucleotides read TGTGCCAGCAGCTTAGATCACGGGAGTGGGGCAGATACGCAGTATTTT. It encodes CASSLDHGSGADTQYF.

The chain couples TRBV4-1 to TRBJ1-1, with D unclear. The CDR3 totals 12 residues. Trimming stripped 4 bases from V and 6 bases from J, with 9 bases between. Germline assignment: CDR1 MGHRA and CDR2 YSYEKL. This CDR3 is CASSPHSAEAFF. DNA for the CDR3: TGCGCCAGCAGCCCTCATAGCGCTGAAGCTTTCTTT.